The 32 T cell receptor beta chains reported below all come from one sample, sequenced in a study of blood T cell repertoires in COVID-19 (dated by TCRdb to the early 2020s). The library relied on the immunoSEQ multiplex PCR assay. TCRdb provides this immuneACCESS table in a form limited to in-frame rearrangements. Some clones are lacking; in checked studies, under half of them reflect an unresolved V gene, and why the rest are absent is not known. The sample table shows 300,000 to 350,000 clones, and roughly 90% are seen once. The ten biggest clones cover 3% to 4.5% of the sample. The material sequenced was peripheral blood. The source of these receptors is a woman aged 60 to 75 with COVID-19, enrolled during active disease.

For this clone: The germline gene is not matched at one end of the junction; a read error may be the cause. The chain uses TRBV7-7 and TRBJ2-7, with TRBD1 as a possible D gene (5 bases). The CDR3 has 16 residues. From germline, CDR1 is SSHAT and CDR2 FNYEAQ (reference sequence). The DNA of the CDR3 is TGTGCTAGCAGCTTAGTTTTTACAGGAAGAATCTACGAGCAGTACTTC. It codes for CASSLVFTGRIYEQYF.

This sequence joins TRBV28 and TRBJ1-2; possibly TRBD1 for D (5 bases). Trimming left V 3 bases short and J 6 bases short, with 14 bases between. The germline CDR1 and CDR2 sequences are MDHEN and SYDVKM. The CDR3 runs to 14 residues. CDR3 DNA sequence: TGTGCCAGCAGTTTTACGGTCGGGGGTAATGGCTACACCTTC. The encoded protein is CASSFTVGGNGYTF.

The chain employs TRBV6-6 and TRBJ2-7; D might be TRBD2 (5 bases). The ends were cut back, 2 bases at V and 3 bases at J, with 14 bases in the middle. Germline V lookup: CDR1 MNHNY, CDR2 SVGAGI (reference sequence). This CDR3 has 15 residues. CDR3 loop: CASSYRGIDDYEQYF. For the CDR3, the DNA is TGTGCCAGCAGTTACAGAGGGATCGACGACTACGAGCAGTACTTC.

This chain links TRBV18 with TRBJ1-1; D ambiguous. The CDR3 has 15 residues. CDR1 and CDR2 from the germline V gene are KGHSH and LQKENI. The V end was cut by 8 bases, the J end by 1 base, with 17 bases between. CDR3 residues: CASHLHGGENTEAFF. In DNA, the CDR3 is TGTGCCAGCCACCTCCACGGAGGCGAGAACACTGAAGCTTTCTTT.

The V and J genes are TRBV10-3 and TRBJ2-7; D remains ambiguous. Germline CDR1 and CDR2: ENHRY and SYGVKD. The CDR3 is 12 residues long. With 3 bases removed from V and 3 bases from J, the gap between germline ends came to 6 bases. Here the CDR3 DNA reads TGTGCCATCAGTGATTTCGGCTACGAGCAGTACTTC. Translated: CAISDFGYEQYF.

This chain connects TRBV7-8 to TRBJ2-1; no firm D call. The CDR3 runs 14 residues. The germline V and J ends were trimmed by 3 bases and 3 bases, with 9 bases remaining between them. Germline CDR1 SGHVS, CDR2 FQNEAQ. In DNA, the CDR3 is TGTGCCAGCAGCTTCTTAGACATCTACAATGAGCAGTTCTTC. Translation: CASSFLDIYNEQFF.

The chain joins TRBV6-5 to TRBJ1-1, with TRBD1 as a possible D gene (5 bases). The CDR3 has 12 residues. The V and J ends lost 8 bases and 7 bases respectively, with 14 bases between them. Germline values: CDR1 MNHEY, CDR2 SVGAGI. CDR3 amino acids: CASSIRGSEAFF. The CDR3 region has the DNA TGTGCCAGCTCCATAAGGGGCAGTGAAGCTTTCTTT.

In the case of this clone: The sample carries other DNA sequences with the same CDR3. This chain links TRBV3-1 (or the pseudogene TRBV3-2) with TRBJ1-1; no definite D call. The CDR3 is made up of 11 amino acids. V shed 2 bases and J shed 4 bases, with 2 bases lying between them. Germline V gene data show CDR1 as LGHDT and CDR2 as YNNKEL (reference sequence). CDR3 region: CASSQLTEAFF. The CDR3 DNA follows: TGTGCCAGCAGCCAACTCACTGAAGCTTTCTTT.

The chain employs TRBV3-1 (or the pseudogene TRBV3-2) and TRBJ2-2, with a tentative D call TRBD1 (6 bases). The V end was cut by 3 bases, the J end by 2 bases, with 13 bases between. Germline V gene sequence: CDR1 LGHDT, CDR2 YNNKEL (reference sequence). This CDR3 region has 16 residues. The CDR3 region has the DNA TGTGCCAGCAGCCATGCCCGGGACACTAACACCGGGGAGCTGTTTTTT. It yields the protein CASSHARDTNTGELFF.

The CDR3 protein is CASSFASSTSRGNQPQHF. CDR3 nucleotides: TGTGCCAGCAGCTTTGCATCTTCCACGTCCAGGGGCAATCAGCCCCAGCATTTT. The chain links TRBV12-1 to TRBJ1-5; the table's TRBD1 call for D was not verified on the DNA. TRBV12-1 is a documented pseudogene. This CDR3 comprises 18 residues.

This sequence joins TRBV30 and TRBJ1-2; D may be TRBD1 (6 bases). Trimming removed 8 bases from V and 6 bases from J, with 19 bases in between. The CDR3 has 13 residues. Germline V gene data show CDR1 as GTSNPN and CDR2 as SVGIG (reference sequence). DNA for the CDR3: TGTGCCGGAAAAACAGGGTTCTCTCATGGCTACACCTTC. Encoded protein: CAGKTGFSHGYTF. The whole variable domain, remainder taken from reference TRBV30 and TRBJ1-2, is SQTIHQWPATLVQPVGSPLSLECTVEGTSNPNLYWYRQAAGRGLQLLFYSVGIGQISSEVPQNLSASRPQDRQFILSSKKLLLSDSGFYLCAGKTGFSHGYTFGSGTRLTVV.

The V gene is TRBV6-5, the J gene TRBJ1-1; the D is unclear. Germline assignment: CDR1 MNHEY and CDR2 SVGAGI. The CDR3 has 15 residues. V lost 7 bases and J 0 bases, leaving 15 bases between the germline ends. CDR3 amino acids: CASNPDFGVNTEAFF. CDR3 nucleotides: TGTGCCAGCAACCCGGACTTCGGGGTGAACACTGAAGCTTTCTTT.

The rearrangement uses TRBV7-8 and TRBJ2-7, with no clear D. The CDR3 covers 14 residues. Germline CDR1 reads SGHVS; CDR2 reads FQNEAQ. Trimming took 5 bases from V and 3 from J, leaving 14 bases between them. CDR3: CASSPSRRRYEQYF. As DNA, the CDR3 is TGTGCCAGCAGCCCCTCCCGCAGGCGCTACGAGCAGTACTTC.

The CDR3 DNA sequence: TGTGCCAGCAGCCCAGGGTTACGGATTGAAGCTTTCTTT. As protein: CASSPGLRIEAFF. The chain recombines TRBV7-9 with TRBJ1-1, with D perhaps matching TRBD1 (5 bases). Looked up from germline, CDR1 is SEHNR and CDR2 is FQNEAQ (reference sequence). This CDR3 has 13 residues. Trimming took 5 bases from V and 7 from J, leaving 14 bases between them. The full variable domain, its missing parts supplied by reference TRBV7-9 and TRBJ1-1, is DTGVSQNPRHKITKRGQNVTFRCDPISEHNRLYWYRQTLGQGPEFLTYFQNEAQLEKSRLLSDRFSAERPKGSFSTLEIQRTEQGDSAMYLCASSPGLRIEAFFGQGTRLTVV.

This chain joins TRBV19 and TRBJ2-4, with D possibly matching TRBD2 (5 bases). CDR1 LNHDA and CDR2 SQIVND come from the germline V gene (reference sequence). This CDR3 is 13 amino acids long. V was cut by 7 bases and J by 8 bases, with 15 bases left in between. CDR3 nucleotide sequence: TGTGCCAGTAACCCGCACACCGGGGACATTCAGTACTTC. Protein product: CASNPHTGDIQYF.

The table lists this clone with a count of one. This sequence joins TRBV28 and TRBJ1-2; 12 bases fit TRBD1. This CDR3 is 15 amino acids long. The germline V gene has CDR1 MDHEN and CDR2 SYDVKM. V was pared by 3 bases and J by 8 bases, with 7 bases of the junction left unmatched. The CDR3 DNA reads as TGTGCCAGCAGTTTCCCCGGGACAGGGGGCGAGGGCTACACCTTC. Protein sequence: CASSFPGTGGEGYTF.

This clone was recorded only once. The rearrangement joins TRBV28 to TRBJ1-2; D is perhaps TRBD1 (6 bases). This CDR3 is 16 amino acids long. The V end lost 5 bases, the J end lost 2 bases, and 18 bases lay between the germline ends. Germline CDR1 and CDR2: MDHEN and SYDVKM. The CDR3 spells CASSGPTGHLNYGYTF. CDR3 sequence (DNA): TGTGCCAGCAGTGGACCGACGGGACACTTAAACTATGGCTACACCTTC.

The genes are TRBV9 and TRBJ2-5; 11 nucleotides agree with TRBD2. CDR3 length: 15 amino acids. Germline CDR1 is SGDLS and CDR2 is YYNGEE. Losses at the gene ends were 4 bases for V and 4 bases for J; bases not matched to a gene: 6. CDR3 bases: TGTGCCAGCAGCTCCGCCGGGACTAGCGGAGAGACCCAGTACTTC. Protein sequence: CASSSAGTSGETQYF.

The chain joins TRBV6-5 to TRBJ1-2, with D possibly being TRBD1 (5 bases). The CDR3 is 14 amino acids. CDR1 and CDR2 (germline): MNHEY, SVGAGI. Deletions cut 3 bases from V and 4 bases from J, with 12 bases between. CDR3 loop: CASSYRGTAYGYTF. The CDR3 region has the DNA TGTGCCAGCAGTTATCGGGGGACGGCCTATGGCTACACCTTC.

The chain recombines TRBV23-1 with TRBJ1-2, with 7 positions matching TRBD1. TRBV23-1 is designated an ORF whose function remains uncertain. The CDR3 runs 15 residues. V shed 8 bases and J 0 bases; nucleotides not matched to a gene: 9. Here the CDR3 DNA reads TGCGCCAGCGGATACAGGGGCCGAACTAACTATGGCTACACCTTC. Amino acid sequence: CASGYRGRTNYGYTF.

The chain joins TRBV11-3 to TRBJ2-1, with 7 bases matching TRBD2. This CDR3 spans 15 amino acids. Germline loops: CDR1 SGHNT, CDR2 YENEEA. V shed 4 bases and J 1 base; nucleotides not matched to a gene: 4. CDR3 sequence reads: CASSSRTRSYNEQFF. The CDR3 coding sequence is TGTGCCAGCAGCTCCAGGACTAGATCCTACAATGAGCAGTTCTTC.

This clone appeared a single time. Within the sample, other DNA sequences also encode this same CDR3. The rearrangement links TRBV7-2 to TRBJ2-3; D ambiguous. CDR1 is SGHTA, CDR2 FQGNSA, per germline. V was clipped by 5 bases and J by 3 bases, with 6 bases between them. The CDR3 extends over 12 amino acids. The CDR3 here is CASSPGTDTQYF. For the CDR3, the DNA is TGTGCCAGCAGCCCCGGGACAGATACGCAGTATTTT. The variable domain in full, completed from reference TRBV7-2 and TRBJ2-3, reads GAGVSQSPSNKVTEKGKDVELRCDPISGHTALYWYRQSLGQGLEFLIYFQGNSAPDKSGLPSDRFSAERTGGSVSTLTIQRTQQEDSAVYLCASSPGTDTQYFGPGTRLTVL.

CDR3 sequence reads: CASSSGQGVTETQYF. DNA for the CDR3: TGCGCCAGCAGCAGTGGACAGGGGGTAACGGAGACCCAGTACTTC. This chain joins TRBV5-1 and TRBJ2-5; 10 bases are a match to TRBD1. CDR1 and CDR2 (germline): SGHRS, YFSETQ. The CDR3 totals 15 residues. V shed 4 bases and J 5 bases; nucleotides not matched to a gene: 8.

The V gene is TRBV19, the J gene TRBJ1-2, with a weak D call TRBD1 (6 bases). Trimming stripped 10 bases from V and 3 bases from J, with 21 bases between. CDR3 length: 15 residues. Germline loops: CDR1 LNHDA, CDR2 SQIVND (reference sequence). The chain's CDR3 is CATTREQGLHYGYTF. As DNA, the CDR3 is TGTGCCACCACAAGAGAGCAGGGGCTGCACTATGGCTACACCTTC.

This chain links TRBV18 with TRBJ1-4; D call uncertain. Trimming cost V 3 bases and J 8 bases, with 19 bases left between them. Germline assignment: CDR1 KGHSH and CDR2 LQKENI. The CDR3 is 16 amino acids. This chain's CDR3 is CASSPGSGWGGEKLFF. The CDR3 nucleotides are TGTGCCAGCTCACCTGGTTCGGGATGGGGTGGCGAAAAACTGTTTTTT. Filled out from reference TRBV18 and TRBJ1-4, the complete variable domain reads NAGVMQNPRHLVRRRGQEARLRCSPMKGHSHVYWYRQLPEEGLKFMVYLQKENIIDESGMPKERFSAEFPKEGPSILRIQQVVRGDSAAYFCASSPGSGWGGEKLFFGSGTQLSVL.

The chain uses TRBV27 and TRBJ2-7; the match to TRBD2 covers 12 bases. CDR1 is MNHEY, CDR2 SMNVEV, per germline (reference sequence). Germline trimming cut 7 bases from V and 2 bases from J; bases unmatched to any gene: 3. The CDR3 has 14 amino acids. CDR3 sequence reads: CASTRTSGAYEQYF. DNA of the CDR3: TGTGCCAGCACCAGGACTAGCGGGGCCTACGAGCAGTACTTC.

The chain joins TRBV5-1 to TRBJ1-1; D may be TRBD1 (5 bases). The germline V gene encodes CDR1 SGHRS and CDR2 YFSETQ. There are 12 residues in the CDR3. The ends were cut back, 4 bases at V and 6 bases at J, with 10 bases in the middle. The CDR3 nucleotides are TGCGCCAGCAGCCCGGGGGGAGCTGAAGCTTTCTTT. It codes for CASSPGGAEAFF.

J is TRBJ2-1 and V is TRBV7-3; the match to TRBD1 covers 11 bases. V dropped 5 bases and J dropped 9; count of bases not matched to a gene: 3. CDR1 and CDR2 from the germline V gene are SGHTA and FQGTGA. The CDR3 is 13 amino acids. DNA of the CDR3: TGTGCCAGCAGCCCGGACAGGGGGCGTGAGCAGTTCTTC. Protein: CASSPDRGREQFF. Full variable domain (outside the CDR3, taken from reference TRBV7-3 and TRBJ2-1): GAGVSQTPSNKVTEKGKYVELRCDPISGHTALYWYRQSLGQGPEFLIYFQGTGAADDSGLPNDRFFAVRPEGSVSTLKIQRTERGDSAVYLCASSPDRGREQFFGPGTRLTVL.

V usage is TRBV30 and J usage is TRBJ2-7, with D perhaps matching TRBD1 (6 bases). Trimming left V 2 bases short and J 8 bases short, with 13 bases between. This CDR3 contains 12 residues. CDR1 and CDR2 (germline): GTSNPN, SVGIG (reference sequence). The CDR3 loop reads CAWSLVTGQQYF. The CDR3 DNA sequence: TGTGCCTGGAGTCTTGTGACAGGACAGCAGTACTTC.

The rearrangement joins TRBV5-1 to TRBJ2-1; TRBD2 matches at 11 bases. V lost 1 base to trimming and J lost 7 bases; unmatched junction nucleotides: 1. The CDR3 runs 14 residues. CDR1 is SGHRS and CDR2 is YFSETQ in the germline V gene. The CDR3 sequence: CASSLPSGGNEQFF. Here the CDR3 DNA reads TGCGCCAGCAGCTTGCCTAGCGGGGGGAATGAGCAGTTCTTC.

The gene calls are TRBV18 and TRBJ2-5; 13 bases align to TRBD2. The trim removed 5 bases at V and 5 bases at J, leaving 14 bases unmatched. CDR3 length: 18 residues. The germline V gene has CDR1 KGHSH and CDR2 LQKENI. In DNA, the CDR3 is TGTGCCAGCTCATTACACGGGCCCGGGACTAGCGGGGTGGAGACCCAGTACTTC. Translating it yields CASSLHGPGTSGVETQYF.

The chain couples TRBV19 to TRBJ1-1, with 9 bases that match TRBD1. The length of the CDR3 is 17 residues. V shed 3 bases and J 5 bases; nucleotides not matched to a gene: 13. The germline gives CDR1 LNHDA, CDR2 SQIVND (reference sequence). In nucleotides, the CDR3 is TGTGCCAGTAGTATCGGGACAGGGAATGTACGGCGAACTGAAGCTTTCTTT. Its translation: CASSIGTGNVRRTEAFF. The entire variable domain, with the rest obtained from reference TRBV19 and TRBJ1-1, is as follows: DGGITQSPKYLFRKEGQNVTLSCEQNLNHDAMYWYRQDPGQGLRLIYYSQIVNDFQKGDIAEGYSVSREKKESFPLTVTSAQKNPTAFYLCASSIGTGNVRRTEAFFGQGTRLTVV.